Below, 18 T cell receptor beta chains from the same sample are listed, as sequenced in a study of spatial heterogeneity in lung cancer (dated by TCRdb to about 2019). Library prep was done by 5' RACE. Reads for this sample came from a NextSeq 500. In TCRdb, the public reads were trimmed at Q25 with fastp and aligned with MiXCR, with productive beta chains retained. Rows merge per CDR3 protein into single entries with the most common DNA and genes. Within this sample are around 50,000 distinct CDR3 sequences, with roughly 7.2% of them counted one time only. The leading ten clones occupy approximately 13% of the sample. The time point label, as the study defines it: sample taken at primary tumor resection. For TCR sequencing, whole RNA was extracted from tumor and nontumor lung tissue, or from cryopreserved PBMC samples, and no cell sorting was done. The sample was PBMCs, taken at surgery. The source of these receptors is a female donor with early-stage non-small cell lung cancer.

The genes are TRBV6-2 or TRBV6-3 and TRBJ2-7; no clear D gene. The germline CDR1 and CDR2 sequences are MNHEY and SVGEGT. V dropped 6 bases and J dropped 2 bases, with 23 bases sitting between them. This CDR3 is built from 17 residues. The CDR3 is CASRRANPTTSTYEQYF. CDR3 DNA sequence: TGTGCCAGCAGGAGAGCCAATCCCACGACATCCACCTACGAGCAGTACTTC.

This clonotype was counted ten times or more. The rearrangement uses TRBV4-1 and TRBJ1-6; 7 nucleotides agree with TRBD1. The V gene end was trimmed by 3 bases and the J gene end by 9 bases; junction bases not matched to a gene: 2. Germline lookup yields CDR1 MGHRA and CDR2 YSYEKL. This CDR3 spans 13 amino acids. For the CDR3, the DNA is TGCGCCAGCAGCCAGGGGGACAGTTCACCCCTCCACTTT. The encoded protein is CASSQGDSSPLHF.

The sample holds many counts of this clonotype. The rearrangement links TRBV19 to TRBJ1-1; a possible D gene is TRBD1 (5 bases). CDR3 length: 15 residues. The germline V gene encodes CDR1 LNHDA and CDR2 SQIVND (reference sequence). Trimming cost V 6 bases and J 1 base, with 15 bases left between them. DNA of the CDR3: TGTGCCAGTAGGGGGCAGGGCGCCCCGAACACTGAAGCTTTCTTT. Protein: CASRGQGAPNTEAFF.

This clonotype has ten or more counts. The V call is TRBV4-3, the J call TRBJ1-2; D is unclear. CDR3 length: 18 amino acids. With 4 bases removed from V and 1 base from J, the gap between germline ends came to 22 bases. Germline CDR1 and CDR2: LGHNA and YSLEER. CDR3 bases: TGCGCCAGCAGCCGCGCCCCCCCTTTCCCTAGAGATAACTATGGCTACACCTTC. Amino acids: CASSRAPPFPRDNYGYTF.

This clonotype was found many times. The rearrangement uses TRBV10-3 and TRBJ1-1, with D tentatively TRBD1 (6 bases). Germline loops: CDR1 ENHRY, CDR2 SYGVKD. The V end was cut by 7 bases, the J end by 2 bases, with 14 bases between. The CDR3 runs 14 residues. DNA of the CDR3: TGTGCCATCAATCCACAGGGACCAAACACTGAAGCTTTCTTT. Protein sequence: CAINPQGPNTEAFF.

This clonotype was observed a few times. The chain carries TRBV5-1 and TRBJ2-3, with 7 bases aligning to TRBD2. V lost 0 bases to trimming and J lost 4 bases; unmatched junction nucleotides: 8. Germline V gives CDR1 SGHRS, CDR2 YFSETQ. The CDR3 spans 16 residues. The CDR3 here is CASSLDVGGSADTQYF. The DNA for the CDR3 is TGCGCCAGCAGCTTGGATGTCGGGGGGTCTGCAGATACGCAGTATTTT.

This rearrangement joins TRBV5-1 to TRBJ2-2, with 7 bases identical to TRBD2. The trim removed 3 bases at V and 3 bases at J, leaving 5 bases unmatched. Germline values: CDR1 SGHRS, CDR2 YFSETQ. The CDR3 length is 15 residues. The CDR3 reads CASSSGTIDTGELFF. CDR3 DNA sequence: TGCGCCAGCAGCTCAGGGACTATCGACACCGGGGAGCTGTTTTTT. The full variable domain, in which reference TRBV5-1 and TRBJ2-2 provide the parts outside the CDR3, is KAGVTQTPRYLIKTRGQQVTLSCSPISGHRSVSWYQQTPGQGLQFLFEYFSETQRNKGNFPGRFSGRQFSNSRSEMNVSTLELGDSALYLCASSSGTIDTGELFFGEGSRLTVL.

The table lists this clonotype with many counts. The V call is TRBV19, the J call TRBJ2-5, with 8 bases that match TRBD1. CDR3 length equals 15 residues. Germline V lookup: CDR1 LNHDA, CDR2 SQIVND (reference sequence). J was trimmed by 7 bases and V by 6 bases; bases with no gene match: 13. CDR3 loop: CASRPGTGSIGTQYF. CDR3 sequence (DNA): TGTGCCAGTAGACCCGGGACAGGATCTATTGGGACCCAGTACTTC.

This clonotype was detected ten times or more. V is TRBV12-3 or TRBV12-4 and J is TRBJ2-3, with 7 nucleotides matching TRBD2. This CDR3 is 15 amino acids long. V was clipped by 6 bases and J by 2 bases; unmatched bases: 8. CDR3: CASSYLAVPTDTQYF. Here the CDR3 DNA reads TGTGCCAGCAGCTACCTAGCGGTGCCCACAGATACGCAGTATTTT.

This clonotype was observed a handful of times. The rearrangement links TRBV5-8 to TRBJ2-7; D unresolved. The CDR3 sequence is 13 residues long. The V end was cut by 0 bases, the J end by 1 base, with 5 bases between. Germline CDR1 SGHTS, CDR2 YDEGEE. CDR3 bases: TGTGCCAGCAGCTTGGATCCGTCCTACGAGCAGTACTTC. This translates into CASSLDPSYEQYF.

The table lists this clonotype with a few counts. The chain couples TRBV11-2 to TRBJ1-1, with 9 bases lining up with TRBD1. Per the germline V gene, CDR1 is SGHAT and CDR2 is FQNNGV. Trimming removed 5 bases from V and 6 bases from J; junction bases left unmatched: 7. The CDR3 runs to 14 residues. CDR3 DNA: TGTGCCAGCAGCCCGGACAGGGGTGCCCCTGAAGCTTTCTTT. Translated: CASSPDRGAPEAFF. Full variable domain (rest looked up from reference TRBV11-2 and TRBJ1-1): EAGVAQSPRYKIIEKRQSVAFWCNPISGHATLYWYQQILGQGPKLLIQFQNNGVVDDSQLPKDRFSAERLKGVDSTLKIQPAKLEDSAVYLCASSPDRGAPEAFFGQGTRLTVV.

J is TRBJ1-5 and V is TRBV19; D call uncertain. Germline V gives CDR1 LNHDA, CDR2 SQIVND (reference sequence). The CDR3 spans 14 residues. Trimming left V 2 bases short and J 6 bases short, with 11 bases between. The CDR3, as DNA: TGTGCCAGTAGTATAAAAGAAGACGGTCAGCCCCAGCATTTT. It translates to CASSIKEDGQPQHF.

The rearrangement joins TRBV7-2 to TRBJ2-7; D call uncertain. CDR3 length: 14 amino acids. Germline values: CDR1 SGHTA, CDR2 FQGNSA. V lost 0 bases and J 5 bases, leaving 11 bases between the germline ends. As DNA, the CDR3 is TGTGCCAGCAGCTTAGCAGTGGCGCCCCACGAGCAGTACTTC. It codes for CASSLAVAPHEQYF. Looking up the rest from reference TRBV7-2 and TRBJ2-7 gives the full variable domain: GAGVSQSPSNKVTEKGKDVELRCDPISGHTALYWYRQSLGQGLEFLIYFQGNSAPDKSGLPSDRFSAERTGGSVSTLTIQRTQQEDSAVYLCASSLAVAPHEQYFGPGTRLTVT.

The DNA of the CDR3 is TGTGCCAGCAGCCAAGACGCAGGGGGCGGGTCCTACAATGAGCAGTTCTTC. Translated: CASSQDAGGGSYNEQFF. The chain uses TRBV3-1 and TRBJ2-1, with 8 bases aligning to TRBD1. The V gene end was trimmed by 0 bases and the J gene end by 1 base; junction bases not matched to a gene: 5. CDR1 and CDR2 from the germline V gene are LGHDT and YNNKEL (reference sequence). This CDR3 spans 17 amino acids.

There are many counts of this clonotype. The CDR3 bases are TGCGCCAGCACCCCGGGACATCAGGGCAATGAGCAGTTCTTC. Protein sequence: CASTPGHQGNEQFF. The chain couples TRBV23-1 to TRBJ2-1; D possibly corresponds to TRBD1 (6 bases). TRBV23-1 is an ORF, and what it does is uncertain. This CDR3 contains 14 residues. The germline V and J ends were trimmed by 7 bases and 6 bases, with 16 bases remaining between them.

This clonotype was counted at least ten times. The chain couples TRBV20-1 to TRBJ1-2, with TRBD1 matching 7 bases. Germline CDR1 is DFQATT and CDR2 is SNEGSKA (reference sequence). CDR3 size: 15 residues. The V gene end was trimmed by 6 bases and the J gene end by 2 bases; junction bases not matched to a gene: 12. CDR3 protein: CSALRAGGRNYGYTF. CDR3 sequence (DNA): TGCAGTGCCTTGCGGGCAGGGGGAAGGAACTATGGCTACACCTTC.

This clonotype has a single count. The chain uses TRBV20-1 and TRBJ2-5; 9 nucleotides line up with TRBD2. The length of the CDR3 is 18 residues. V shed 0 bases and J 2 bases; nucleotides not matched to a gene: 13. Germline CDR1 DFQATT, CDR2 SNEGSKA (reference sequence). CDR3 coding DNA: TGCAGTGCTAGAGATTACGGAGGGACTAGCAGGTATCAAGAGACCCAGTACTTC. Protein product: CSARDYGGTSRYQETQYF.

In its sample, this clonotype was seen many times. V usage is TRBV19 and J usage is TRBJ1-2; possible D gene TRBD1, 6 bases. V shed 5 bases and J shed 0 bases, with 10 bases lying between them. The CDR3 extends over 14 amino acids. Germline CDR1 reads LNHDA; CDR2 reads SQIVND (reference sequence). Here the CDR3 DNA reads TGTGCCAGTAGTTCAACAGGGACTAACTATGGCTACACCTTC. This encodes CASSSTGTNYGYTF.